The T cell receptor beta chain under discussion was sequenced for a study of OX40 agonist ivuxolimab in advanced cancers. With 5 bases removed from V and 4 bases from J, the gap between germline ends came to 15 bases. This CDR3 is built from 14 residues. Germline CDR1 reads SGHKS; CDR2 reads YYEKEE (reference sequence). The table came from immunoSEQ multiplex PCR; TCRdb's copy has only in-frame clones and leaves some out. Seen here are about 59,000 clones, around 87% observed once, and the top ten hold roughly 5%. The sequence was collected from an adult with an advanced solid tumor such as melanoma, head and neck, liver or kidney cancer. The chain uses TRBV5-5 and TRBJ1-1; D remains unclear. The material sequenced was CD4+ or CD8+ T cells sorted from blood, taken in a trial of the OX40 agonist ivuxolimab. The CDR3 DNA reads TGTGCCAGCAGGGAGGACTTATCCGGCACTGAAGCTTTCTTT. Amino acid sequence: CASREDLSGTEAFF.